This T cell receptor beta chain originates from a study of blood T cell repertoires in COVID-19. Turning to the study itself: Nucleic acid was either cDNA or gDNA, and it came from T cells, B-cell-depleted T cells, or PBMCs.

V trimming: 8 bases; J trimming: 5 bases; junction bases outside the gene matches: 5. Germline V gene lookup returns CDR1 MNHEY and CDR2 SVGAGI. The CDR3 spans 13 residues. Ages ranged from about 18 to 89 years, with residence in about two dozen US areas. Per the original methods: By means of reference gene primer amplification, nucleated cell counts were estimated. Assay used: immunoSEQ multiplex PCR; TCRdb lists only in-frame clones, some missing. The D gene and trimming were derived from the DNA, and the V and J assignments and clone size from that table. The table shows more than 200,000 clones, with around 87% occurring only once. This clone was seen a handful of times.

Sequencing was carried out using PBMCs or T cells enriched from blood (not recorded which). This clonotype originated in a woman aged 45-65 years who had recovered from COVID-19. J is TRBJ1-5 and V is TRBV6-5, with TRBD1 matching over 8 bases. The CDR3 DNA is TGTGCCAGCGGAAGCAGGGGGCATCAGCCCCAGCATTTT. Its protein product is CASGSRGHQPQHF.